This T cell receptor beta chain comes out of a study of identical twins. Concerning this clonotype itself: The antigen remains unidentified.

Via MiXCR, TCRdb re-called the 5' RACE reads, giving one row per CDR3 protein. The table lists 1.5 million to 2 million distinct CDR3 sequences, 25% to 35% of them singletons. Study-wide points: When twins shared out-of-frame alpha sequences, those sequences had excess low generation probability.

The CDR3 consists of 13 residues. Trimming took 5 bases from V and 4 from J, leaving 10 bases between them. Per the germline V gene, CDR1 is SGHTA and CDR2 is FQGNSA. Sequencing used cord blood. This clonotype was obtained from a newborn girl in good health. The rearrangement joins TRBV7-2 to TRBJ2-3; tentatively, D is TRBD2 (5 bases). CDR3 amino acids: CASSRQAADTQYF. The CDR3 DNA sequence: TGTGCCAGCAGCCGCCAAGCGGCAGATACGCAGTATTTT.